Given below is one T cell receptor beta chain in context. This record belongs to a study of blood T cell repertoires in COVID-19. Study-level background: Donors in the United States, Italy and Spain gave samples during acute or convalescent COVID-19. Sample material is recorded as cDNA or gDNA derived from T cells, B-cell-depleted T cells, or PBMCs.

The CDR3 extends over 15 amino acids. Trimming at V came to 5 bases and at J to 0 bases, leaving 3 bases not matched to a gene. The germline gives CDR1 SEHNR, CDR2 FQNEAQ (reference sequence). The authors' processing: How many nucleated cells were present was estimated from reference gene primer amplification. Generated by immunoSEQ multiplex PCR, the TCRdb table keeps only in-frame clones and is missing some. V and J calls plus clone size are reproduced from that table; the DNA served to infer D and trimming. The table lists more than 85,000 clones, 85% to 90% of them singletons, with around 1.1% in the top ten.

The chain employs TRBV7-9 and TRBJ1-4, with TRBD1 matching 7 bases. The sequenced sample consisted of peripheral blood. This receptor was identified in a human donor in a cohort sampled during active COVID-19. The CDR3 loop reads CASSATGATNEKLFF. The CDR3 region has the DNA TGTGCCAGCAGCGCCACAGGGGCAACTAATGAAAAACTGTTTTTT.